The 30 T cell receptor beta chains reported below all come from one sample, sequenced in a study of T cells in tuberculosis listed by TCRdb under 2018. The library was produced with the immunoSEQ multiplex PCR assay. Not all clones reach the TCRdb copy of this immuneACCESS table, which keeps in-frame sequences only. Checked studies attribute under half of the gap to unresolved V genes and leave the rest unexplained. The sample yields 35,000 to 55,000 clones; approximately 94% were counted once. The ten largest make up under 2% of the sample. The sample comprised PBMCs. The receptors here all came from a donor aged 10-35 years with latent tuberculosis or without tuberculosis infection. Some clones in this sample may be carry-over from other donors' samples.

The chain uses TRBV11-1 and TRBJ1-2; D possibly corresponds to TRBD1 (5 bases). The CDR3 runs 14 residues. V lost 5 bases, J lost 4 bases, and 14 bases lay in between. Germline values: CDR1 SGHAT, CDR2 FQDESV (reference sequence). The CDR3 bases are TGTGCCAGCAGCCGGACACAAAGGGGCTATGGCTACACCTTC. Residues: CASSRTQRGYGYTF.

V usage is TRBV13 and J usage is TRBJ1-2, with D possibly being TRBD1 (6 bases). The CDR3 is 13 amino acids. Trimming took off 1 base at V and 6 bases at J, with 9 bases between the two ends. CDR1 PRHDT and CDR2 FYEKMQ come from the germline V gene (reference sequence). CDR3: CASSLDTGNGYTF. The CDR3, as DNA: TGTGCCAGCAGCTTAGATACAGGGAATGGCTACACCTTC.

V and J are TRBV27 and TRBJ2-7, with D possibly being TRBD2 (5 bases). V was pared by 5 bases and J by 0 bases, with 17 bases between. Germline CDR1 and CDR2: MNHEY and SMNVEV (reference sequence). This CDR3 has 16 residues. This CDR3 is CASSPSDGESSYEQYF. CDR3 nucleotide sequence: TGTGCCAGCAGTCCATCCGACGGGGAAAGCTCCTACGAGCAGTACTTC.

The chain links TRBV4-3 to TRBJ2-7; D remains ambiguous. There are 14 residues in the CDR3. V lost 0 bases and J 6 bases, leaving 12 bases between the germline ends. Germline V gives CDR1 LGHNA, CDR2 YSLEER. CDR3 protein: CASSQDTLPGEQYF. The CDR3 DNA reads as TGCGCCAGCAGCCAAGATACCCTCCCCGGCGAGCAGTACTTC.

The chain is built from TRBV7-2 and TRBJ1-5; D is ambiguous. Germline lookup yields CDR1 SGHTA and CDR2 FQGNSA. This CDR3 spans 14 amino acids. V shed 1 base and J shed 7 bases, with 11 bases lying between them. CDR3 in DNA: TGTGCCAGCAGCTTAGGTCAGGATGGGCAGCCCCAGCATTTT. This codes for CASSLGQDGQPQHF. The whole variable domain, remainder taken from reference TRBV7-2 and TRBJ1-5, is GAGVSQSPSNKVTEKGKDVELRCDPISGHTALYWYRQSLGQGLEFLIYFQGNSAPDKSGLPSDRFSAERTGGSVSTLTIQRTQQEDSAVYLCASSLGQDGQPQHFGDGTRLSIL.

The chain uses TRBV2 and TRBJ1-4; D is perhaps TRBD1 (6 bases). The CDR3 has 16 amino acids. V was shortened by 6 bases and J by 7 bases, with 21 bases between the two germline ends. The germline V gene has CDR1 SNHLY and CDR2 FYNNEI. CDR3 sequence (DNA): TGTGCCAGCAGAGCCACAGGGTTTTCGGGGCTTGAAAAACTGTTTTTT. Protein sequence: CASRATGFSGLEKLFF.

This clone came up once. The chain uses TRBV18 and TRBJ2-3; 10 bases align to TRBD1. Trimming at V came to 3 bases and at J to 6 bases, leaving 15 bases not matched to a gene. CDR1 and CDR2 from the germline V gene are KGHSH and LQKENI. CDR3 length: 18 residues. The CDR3 here is CASSPRTGGLENWDTQYF. Here the CDR3 DNA reads TGTGCCAGCTCACCCCGGACAGGGGGATTGGAAAACTGGGATACGCAGTATTTT.

This chain uses TRBV28 with TRBJ1-3; D remains unclear. The CDR3 runs 17 residues. Trimming stripped 3 bases from V and 0 bases from J, with 15 bases between. Germline V gene sequence: CDR1 MDHEN, CDR2 SYDVKM. The CDR3 coding sequence is TGTGCCAGCAGTTTGCTTACCGGTAGAGTCTCTGGAAACACCATATATTTT. Translation gives CASSLLTGRVSGNTIYF. The variable domain in full, with the rest retrieved from reference TRBV28 and TRBJ1-3, is DVKVTQSSRYLVKRTGEKVFLECVQDMDHENMFWYRQDPGLGLRLIYFSYDVKMKEKGDIPEGYSVSREKKERFSLILESASTNQTSMYLCASSLLTGRVSGNTIYFGEGSWLTVV.

The gene calls are TRBV19 and TRBJ1-5, with D possibly being TRBD1 (5 bases). V lost 4 bases and J lost 0, with 10 bases in between. The CDR3 has 15 residues. Germline assignment: CDR1 LNHDA and CDR2 SQIVND (reference sequence). Here the CDR3 reads CASSRGPYSNQPQHF. CDR3 bases: TGTGCCAGTAGTAGGGGCCCATATAGCAATCAGCCCCAGCATTTT. The variable domain in full, completed from reference TRBV19 and TRBJ1-5, reads DGGITQSPKYLFRKEGQNVTLSCEQNLNHDAMYWYRQDPGQGLRLIYYSQIVNDFQKGDIAEGYSVSREKKESFPLTVTSAQKNPTAFYLCASSRGPYSNQPQHFGDGTRLSIL.

This chain uses TRBV29-1 with TRBJ2-7; no reliable D call. The ends were cut back, 7 bases at V and 0 bases at J, with 13 bases in the middle. This CDR3 region has 13 residues. Germline assignment: CDR1 SQVTM and CDR2 ANQGSEA. CDR3 nucleotides: TGCAGCGCGACTTCAGCGAGCTCCTACGAGCAGTACTTC. Its translation is CSATSASSYEQYF.

The chain combines TRBV10-3 with TRBJ2-5; 9 bases map to TRBD1. Germline assignment: CDR1 ENHRY and CDR2 SYGVKD. The CDR3 has 14 residues. V shed 6 bases and J 5 bases; nucleotides not matched to a gene: 7. The CDR3 nucleotides read TGTGCCATCAGGGACAGGGGAAAGGGGGAGACCCAGTACTTC. Residues: CAIRDRGKGETQYF.

This chain uses TRBV19 with TRBJ1-3; D possibly corresponds to TRBD1 (6 bases). This CDR3 is built from 18 residues. Trimming shortened V by 0 bases and J by 0 bases, and 15 bases separated the two germline ends. CDR1 LNHDA and CDR2 SQIVND come from the germline V gene (reference sequence). CDR3 region: CASSIDSTGLPSGNTIYF. CDR3 DNA: TGTGCCAGTAGTATAGACTCCACAGGGCTGCCCTCTGGAAACACCATATATTTT.

The chain combines TRBV28 with TRBJ1-2, with 7 nucleotides matching TRBD1. The V gene end was trimmed by 3 bases and the J gene end by 4 bases; junction bases not matched to a gene: 11. The CDR3 runs to 16 residues. Germline values: CDR1 MDHEN, CDR2 SYDVKM. The CDR3 reads CASSLGPRDSIYGYTF. CDR3 sequence (DNA): TGTGCCAGCAGTTTGGGACCCCGGGACAGCATCTATGGCTACACCTTC.

The gene calls are TRBV4-1 and TRBJ2-3, with TRBD1 identical over 9 bases. With 3 bases clipped from V and 2 bases from J, the junction kept 6 bases outside the gene matches. This CDR3 is 16 amino acids long. Germline loops: CDR1 MGHRA, CDR2 YSYEKL. The CDR3 coding sequence is TGCGCCAGCAGCCAGGGACAGGGAGGGCTCACAGATACGCAGTATTTT. Translated: CASSQGQGGLTDTQYF.

This clone was seen only once. This rearrangement joins TRBV30 to TRBJ1-3, with 7 bases that match TRBD1. V lost 2 bases, J lost 2 bases, and 9 bases stayed unmatched. The germline V gene encodes CDR1 GTSNPN and CDR2 SVGIG (reference sequence). This CDR3 comprises 16 residues. This CDR3 is CAWSLKGAGAGNTIYF. CDR3 nucleotide sequence: TGTGCCTGGAGTTTGAAGGGGGCAGGCGCTGGAAACACCATATATTTT.

The chain recombines TRBV5-5 with TRBJ2-7; D is ambiguous. The V gene's germline CDR1 is SGHKS and CDR2 YYEKEE (reference sequence). Trimming removed 3 bases at V and 0 bases at J, with 19 bases between. The CDR3 has 17 amino acids. The CDR3 reads CASSSKDPILSSYEQYF. The CDR3 DNA follows: TGTGCCAGCAGCTCCAAAGATCCGATACTAAGCTCCTACGAGCAGTACTTC.

A single count supports this clone. This chain uses TRBV23-1 with TRBJ2-1; 9 positions match TRBD1. Being an ORF, TRBV23-1 has a function that is uncertain. V gave up 3 bases and J gave up 7 bases; unmatched junction bases: 10. The length of the CDR3 is 16 residues. Here the CDR3 reads CASSHPRDRELNEQFF. Written as DNA, the CDR3 is TGCGCCAGCAGTCATCCCCGGGACAGGGAACTGAATGAGCAGTTCTTC.

The CDR3 DNA is TGTGCCAGCAGTTTATTGGAGGCTAGCGGGAGAACATCTTCTTACACCGGGGAGCTGTTTTTT. As protein: CASSLLEASGRTSSYTGELFF. This chain connects TRBV28 to TRBJ2-2, with 10 bases matching TRBD2. V was pared by 1 base and J by 3 bases, with 17 bases of the junction left unmatched. Per the germline V gene, CDR1 is MDHEN and CDR2 is SYDVKM. The CDR3 covers 21 residues.

The chain employs TRBV23-1 and TRBJ2-5, with 12 bases that match TRBD2. TRBV23-1 counts as an open reading frame of uncertain function. This CDR3 region has 16 residues. J was trimmed by 4 bases and V by 3 bases; bases with no gene match: 6. CDR3 in DNA: TGCGCCAGCAGTCATACGATACTAGCGGGAGGAGAGACCCAGTACTTC. Translating it yields CASSHTILAGGETQYF.

V and J are TRBV4-3 and TRBJ2-2; TRBD1 aligns across 11 bases. Germline-derived CDR1 and CDR2 are LGHNA and YSLEER. CDR3 length equals 17 residues. Trimming cost V 4 bases and J 7 bases; bases outside gene matches: 11. The CDR3 coding sequence is TGCGCCAGCAGCCCGTGGACAGGGGGCATTTGGATCGGGGAGCTGTTTTTT. It specifies CASSPWTGGIWIGELFF.

This chain joins TRBV11-2 and TRBJ1-2; D not resolved. Germline CDR1 SGHAT, CDR2 FQNNGV. The germline V and J ends were trimmed by 7 bases and 0 bases, with 12 bases remaining between them. The CDR3 covers 14 residues. CDR3 region: CASTVRGPNYGYTF. DNA for the CDR3: TGTGCCAGCACGGTGCGAGGGCCTAACTATGGCTACACCTTC. Complete variable domain (other parts from reference TRBV11-2 and TRBJ1-2): EAGVAQSPRYKIIEKRQSVAFWCNPISGHATLYWYQQILGQGPKLLIQFQNNGVVDDSQLPKDRFSAERLKGVDSTLKIQPAKLEDSAVYLCASTVRGPNYGYTFGSGTRLTVV.

The chain joins TRBV2 to TRBJ2-7; 8 nucleotides align to TRBD2. The CDR3 has 14 residues. Germline trimming cut 4 bases from V and 3 bases from J; bases unmatched to any gene: 5. CDR1 is SNHLY and CDR2 is FYNNEI in the germline V gene. The CDR3 nucleotides read TGTGCCAGCAGTGGACTAGCGCTACTCTACGAGCAGTACTTC. This gives the protein CASSGLALLYEQYF.

This rearrangement joins TRBV10-1 to TRBJ2-3; D is undetermined. Trimming left V 3 bases short and J 0 bases short, with 10 bases between. Germline assignment: CDR1 WNHNN and CDR2 SYGVQD (reference sequence). This CDR3 spans 15 amino acids. CDR3 loop: CASSDPAASTDTQYF. DNA for the CDR3: TGCGCCAGCAGTGATCCCGCGGCTAGCACAGATACGCAGTATTTT.

This chain uses TRBV27 with TRBJ1-5; 9 bases match TRBD1. CDR3 length equals 19 residues. J was trimmed by 0 bases and V by 5 bases; bases with no gene match: 14. Per the germline V gene, CDR1 is MNHEY and CDR2 is SMNVEV (reference sequence). This CDR3 reads CASSPDMTGGGGSNQPQHF. In DNA form, the CDR3 reads TGTGCCAGCAGTCCCGACATGACAGGGGGTGGGGGTAGCAATCAGCCCCAGCATTTT.

The genes are TRBV18 and TRBJ1-2, with TRBD1 matching 7 bases. Trimming removed 2 bases from V and 7 bases from J; junction bases left unmatched: 4. There are 13 residues in the CDR3. Per the germline V gene, CDR1 is KGHSH and CDR2 is LQKENI. CDR3 sequence: CASSPKDRSGYTF. The CDR3 DNA reads as TGTGCCAGCTCACCAAAGGACAGGAGTGGCTACACCTTC.

This chain links TRBV6-1 with TRBJ1-1; D gene uncertain. The V gene lost 8 bases and the J gene lost 1 base, with 5 bases spanning the gap. CDR1 MNHNS and CDR2 SASEGT come from the germline V gene. The CDR3 loop spans 11 amino acids. The DNA for the CDR3 is TGTGCCAGCGAGAAGAACACTGAAGCTTTCTTT. Protein product: CASEKNTEAFF.

The rearrangement uses TRBV30 and TRBJ1-1, with no clear D. V dropped 3 bases and J dropped 0 bases, with 14 bases sitting between them. The germline V gene encodes CDR1 GTSNPN and CDR2 SVGIG (reference sequence). The CDR3 sequence is 15 residues long. The CDR3 reads CAWRADGGLNTEAFF. CDR3 DNA: TGTGCCTGGAGGGCGGATGGAGGGCTGAACACTGAAGCTTTCTTT.

The chain employs TRBV4-3 and TRBJ1-5; D unclear. The V gene lost 2 bases and the J gene lost 4 bases, with 12 bases spanning the gap. The CDR3 is made up of 15 amino acids. Per germline, CDR1 LGHNA and CDR2 YSLEER. CDR3 loop: CASSQIVGGNQPQHF. In DNA, the CDR3 is TGCGCCAGCAGCCAAATAGTTGGAGGAAATCAGCCCCAGCATTTT.

J is TRBJ1-4 and V is TRBV7-8; D is uncertain. This CDR3 has 16 amino acids. Germline loops: CDR1 SGHVS, CDR2 FQNEAQ. The V end lost 4 bases, the J end lost 4 bases, and 16 bases lay between the germline ends. CDR3 region: CASSSRHDTNNEKLFF. The CDR3 DNA is TGTGCCAGCAGCTCCCGCCACGACACGAATAATGAAAAACTGTTTTTT.

The chain carries TRBV4-3 and TRBJ2-6, with 13 bases fitting TRBD2. The CDR3 runs to 21 residues. With 1 base clipped from V and 4 bases from J, the junction kept 13 bases outside the gene matches. Germline lookup yields CDR1 LGHNA and CDR2 YSLEER. The CDR3 DNA follows: TGCGCCAGCAGCCAAGTTTTCCATGGACTAGCGGGAGTAGGGGGGGCCAACGTCCTGACTTTC. Amino acid sequence: CASSQVFHGLAGVGGANVLTF.